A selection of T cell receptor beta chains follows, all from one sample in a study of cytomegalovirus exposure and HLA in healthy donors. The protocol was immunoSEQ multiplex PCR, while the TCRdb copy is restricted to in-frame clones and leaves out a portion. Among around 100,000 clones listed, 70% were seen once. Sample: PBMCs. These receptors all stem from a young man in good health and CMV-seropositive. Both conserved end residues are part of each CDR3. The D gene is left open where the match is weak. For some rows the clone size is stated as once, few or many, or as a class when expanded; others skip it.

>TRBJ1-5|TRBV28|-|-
CASSPPEPDSNQPQHF
TGTGCCAGCAGCCCCCCCGAGCCTGATAGCAATCAGCCCCAGCATTTT
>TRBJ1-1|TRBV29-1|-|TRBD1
CSIEVGQDTEAFF
TGCAGCATTGAAGTGGGACAGGACACTGAAGCTTTCTTT
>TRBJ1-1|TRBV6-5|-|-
CASSHRALMNTEAFF
TGTGCCAGCAGTCACAGGGCCCTCATGAACACTGAAGCTTTCTTT
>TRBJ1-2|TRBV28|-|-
CAIPNTGSTNYGYTF
TGTGCCATCCCCAACACAGGTTCGACTAACTATGGCTACACCTTC
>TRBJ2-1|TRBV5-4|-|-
CASSLTGNNEQFF
TGTGCCAGCAGCTTGACAGGGAACAATGAGCAGTTCTTC
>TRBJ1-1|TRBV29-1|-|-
CSVGREGTEAFF
TGCAGCGTTGGGAGGGAGGGCACTGAAGCTTTCTTT
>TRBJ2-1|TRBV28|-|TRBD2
CASERGGYNEQFF
TGTGCCAGCGAGCGGGGGGGCTACAATGAGCAGTTCTTC
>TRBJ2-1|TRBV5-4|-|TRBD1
CASSLARAGGDEQFF
TGTGCCAGCAGCTTGGCCCGGGCAGGGGGCGATGAGCAGTTCTTC
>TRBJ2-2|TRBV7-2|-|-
CASSLDTGELFF
TGTGCCAGCAGCCTCGACACCGGGGAGCTGTTTTTT
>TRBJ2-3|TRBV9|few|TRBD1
CASSSRGGPSTDTQYF
TGTGCCAGCAGCTCTCGAGGGGGCCCAAGCACAGATACGCAGTATTTT
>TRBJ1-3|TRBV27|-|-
CASSLSNALNSGNTIYF
TGTGCCAGCAGTTTATCGAATGCGCTGAACTCTGGAAACACCATATATTTT
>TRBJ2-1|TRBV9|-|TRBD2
CASSVGPPYTSGPYNEQFF
TGTGCCAGCAGCGTAGGTCCCCCCTACACTAGCGGTCCTTACAATGAGCAGTTCTTC
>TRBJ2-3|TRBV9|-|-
CASSVYQIPTDTQYF
TGTGCCAGCAGCGTGTACCAGATCCCCACAGATACGCAGTATTTT
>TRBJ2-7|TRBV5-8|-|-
CASSFLDSYATYEQYF
TGTGCCAGCAGCTTTCTCGATAGTTACGCGACCTACGAGCAGTACTTC
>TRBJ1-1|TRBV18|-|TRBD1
CASSPSGQVPEAFF
TGTGCCAGCTCACCTTCGGGACAGGTCCCTGAAGCTTTCTTT
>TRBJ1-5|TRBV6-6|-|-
CASAEGNQPQHF
TGTGCCAGCGCGGAGGGTAATCAGCCCCAGCATTTT
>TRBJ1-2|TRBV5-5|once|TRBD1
CASSLAAQGVGYGYTF
TGTGCCAGCAGCCTGGCGGCGCAGGGGGTTGGCTATGGCTACACCTTC
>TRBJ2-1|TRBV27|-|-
CASSLLGGNEQFF
TGTGCCAGCAGTCTCTTAGGAGGGAATGAGCAGTTCTTC
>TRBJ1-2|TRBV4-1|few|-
CASSAPTPEGVAGYTF
TGCGCCAGCAGCGCACCAACCCCTGAGGGGGTCGCTGGCTACACCTTC
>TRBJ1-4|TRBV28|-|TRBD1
CASSVGDSLRGKLFF
TGTGCCAGCAGTGTAGGGGACAGCCTTCGTGGAAAACTGTTTTTT
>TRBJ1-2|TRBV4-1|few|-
CASSQAGETFRF
TGCGCCAGCAGCCAAGCAGGGGAAACTTTCCGCTTC
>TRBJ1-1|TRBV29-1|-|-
CSVENRVALNTEAFF
TGCAGCGTTGAGAACAGGGTAGCCTTGAACACTGAAGCTTTCTTT
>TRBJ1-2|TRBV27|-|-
CASSLSAGKGYTF
TGTGCCAGCAGTTTATCAGCAGGGAAAGGCTACACCTTC
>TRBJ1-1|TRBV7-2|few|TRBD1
CASSSRTGQNTEAFF
TGTGCCAGCAGCTCCCGGACAGGACAGAACACTGAAGCTTTCTTT
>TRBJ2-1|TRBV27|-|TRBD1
CASSLLDRMDEQFF
TGTGCCAGCAGTTTACTGGACAGGATGGATGAGCAGTTCTTC
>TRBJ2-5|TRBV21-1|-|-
CASSKVRHTGTQYF
TGTGCCAGCAGCAAAGTGCGCCATACTGGGACCCAGTACTTC
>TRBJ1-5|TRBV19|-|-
CASSRQAVGAQHF
TGTGCCAGTAGTAGACAGGCCGTTGGGGCCCAGCATTTT
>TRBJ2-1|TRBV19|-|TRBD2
CASSPTSTSGRNEQFF
TGTGCCAGTAGTCCGACTTCGACTAGCGGGAGAAATGAGCAGTTCTTC
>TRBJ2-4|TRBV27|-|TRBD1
CASSAGTGVGTKNIQYF
TGTGCCAGCAGCGCCGGGACAGGAGTGGGTACCAAAAACATTCAGTACTTC
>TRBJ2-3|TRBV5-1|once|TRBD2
CASSTSGGGTTDTQYF
TGCGCCAGCAGCACTAGCGGGGGCGGGACCACAGATACGCAGTATTTT
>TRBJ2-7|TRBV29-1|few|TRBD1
CSVRGALDRDSYEQYF
TGCAGCGTCAGGGGTGCCTTGGACAGGGACTCCTACGAGCAGTACTTC
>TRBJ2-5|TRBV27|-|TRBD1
CASRLDRGQETQYF
TGTGCCAGCAGGCTTGACAGGGGCCAAGAGACCCAGTACTTC
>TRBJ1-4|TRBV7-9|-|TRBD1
CASSLGDRENEKLFF
TGTGCCAGCAGCTTGGGGGACAGGGAAAATGAAAAACTGTTTTTT
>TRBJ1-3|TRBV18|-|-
CASSPPTGTYSGNTIYF
TGTGCCAGCTCACCACCTACGGGTACCTACTCTGGAAACACCATATATTTT
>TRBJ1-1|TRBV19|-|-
CASSPTGNTEAFF
TGTGCCAGTAGCCCGACAGGGAACACTGAAGCTTTCTTT
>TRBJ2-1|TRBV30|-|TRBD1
CAWSGGQGAYNEQFF
TGTGCCTGGAGCGGGGGACAGGGGGCCTACAATGAGCAGTTCTTC
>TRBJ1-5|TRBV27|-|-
CASSLSPGASNQPQHF
TGTGCCAGCAGTTTGTCCCCAGGGGCGAGCAATCAGCCCCAGCATTTT
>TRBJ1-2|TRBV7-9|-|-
CASSPTGTSYGYTF
TGTGCCAGCAGCCCAACTGGGACATCCTATGGCTACACCTTC
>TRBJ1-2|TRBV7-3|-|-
CASRLGEFGGYTF
TGTGCCAGCAGGTTAGGGGAGTTCGGCGGCTACACCTTC
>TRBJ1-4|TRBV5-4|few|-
CASSVQRGAGNEKLFF
TGTGCCAGCAGCGTCCAGCGGGGGGCGGGGAATGAAAAACTGTTTTTT
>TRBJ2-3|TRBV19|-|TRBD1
CASSVTGGTDTQYF
TGTGCCAGTAGTGTAACAGGGGGCACAGATACGCAGTATTTT
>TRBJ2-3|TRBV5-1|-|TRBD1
CASSSFPTPGQGITRTDTQYF
TGCGCCAGCAGCTCTTTTCCCACCCCGGGACAGGGGATAACCCGCACAGATACGCAGTATTTT
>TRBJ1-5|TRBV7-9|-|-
CVSSLRRSSEGPQHF
TGTGTCAGCAGCTTGAGGAGGAGCTCTGAGGGTCCCCAGCATTTT
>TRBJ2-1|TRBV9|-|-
CASSVSPPRGNEQFF
TGTGCCAGCAGCGTATCCCCACCGCGGGGAAATGAGCAGTTCTTC
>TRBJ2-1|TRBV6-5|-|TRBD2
CASSMGLAVEQFF
TGTGCCAGCAGTATGGGACTAGCGGTTGAGCAGTTCTTC
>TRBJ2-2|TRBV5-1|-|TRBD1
CASSLGTGETGELFF
TGCGCCAGCAGCCTCGGGACAGGGGAAACCGGGGAGCTGTTTTTT
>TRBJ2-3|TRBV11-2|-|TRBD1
CASSLGDRGEWDTQYF
TGTGCCAGCAGCTTAGGCGACAGGGGAGAATGGGATACGCAGTATTTT
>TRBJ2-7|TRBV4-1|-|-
CASSHPSGRGLPYEQYF
TGCGCCAGCAGCCACCCGTCTGGGCGGGGCCTTCCCTACGAGCAGTACTTC
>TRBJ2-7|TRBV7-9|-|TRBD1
CASSLRDRYYEQYF
TGTGCCAGCAGCTTGCGGGACAGGTACTACGAGCAGTACTTC
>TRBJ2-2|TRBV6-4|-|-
CASSGSPGAGELFF
TGTGCCAGCAGTGGGTCCCCCGGAGCCGGGGAGCTGTTTTTT
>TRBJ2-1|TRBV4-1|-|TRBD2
CASSQDRGLAGDNEQFF
TGCGCCAGCAGCCAAGATCGGGGCCTAGCGGGGGACAATGAGCAGTTCTTC
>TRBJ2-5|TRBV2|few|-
CASSEFVQETQYF
TGTGCCAGCAGTGAATTCGTCCAAGAGACCCAGTACTTC
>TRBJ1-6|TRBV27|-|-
CASSTQGRRNSPLHF
TGTGCCAGCAGTACACAGGGAAGGCGTAATTCACCCCTCCACTTT
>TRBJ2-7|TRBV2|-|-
CASSEGGGPGEQYF
TGTGCCAGCAGTGAGGGGGGAGGACCGGGCGAGCAGTACTTC
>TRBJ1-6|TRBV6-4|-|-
CASSENSLTSPLHF
TGTGCCAGCAGTGAAAACAGTCTTACTTCACCCCTCCACTTT